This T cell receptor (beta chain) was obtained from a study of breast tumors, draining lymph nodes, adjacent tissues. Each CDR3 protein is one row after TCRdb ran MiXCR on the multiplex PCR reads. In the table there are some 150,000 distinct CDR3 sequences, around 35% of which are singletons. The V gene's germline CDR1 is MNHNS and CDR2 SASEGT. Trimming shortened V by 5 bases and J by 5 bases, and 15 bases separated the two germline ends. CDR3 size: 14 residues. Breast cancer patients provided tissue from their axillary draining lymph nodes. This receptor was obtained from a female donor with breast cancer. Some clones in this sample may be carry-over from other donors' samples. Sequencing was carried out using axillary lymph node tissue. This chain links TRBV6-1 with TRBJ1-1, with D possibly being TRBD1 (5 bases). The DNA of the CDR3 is TGTGCCAGCAGTAGAAAACAGGCTGGGACTGAAGCTTTCTTT. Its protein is CASSRKQAGTEAFF.